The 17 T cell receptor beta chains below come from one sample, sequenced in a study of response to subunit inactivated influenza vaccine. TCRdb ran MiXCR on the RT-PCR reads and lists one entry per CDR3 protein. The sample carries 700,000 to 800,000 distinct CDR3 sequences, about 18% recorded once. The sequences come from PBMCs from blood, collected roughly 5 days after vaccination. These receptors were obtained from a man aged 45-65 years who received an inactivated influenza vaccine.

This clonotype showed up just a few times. Here the CDR3 DNA reads TGCGCCAGCAGCCAACAGTATTCAGGTTCCAATGAGCAGTTCTTC. This codes for CASSQQYSGSNEQFF. The J gene is TRBJ2-1, the V gene TRBV4-3; no clear D gene. V was shortened by 2 bases and J by 6 bases, with 14 bases between the two germline ends. CDR1 LGHNA and CDR2 YSLEER come from the germline V gene. The CDR3 extends over 15 amino acids.

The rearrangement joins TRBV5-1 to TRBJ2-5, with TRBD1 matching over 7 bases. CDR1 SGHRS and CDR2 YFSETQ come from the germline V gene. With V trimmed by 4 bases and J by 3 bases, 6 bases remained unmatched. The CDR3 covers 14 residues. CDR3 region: CASSQGVAKETQYF. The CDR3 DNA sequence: TGCGCCAGCAGCCAGGGGGTTGCCAAAGAGACCCAGTACTTC.

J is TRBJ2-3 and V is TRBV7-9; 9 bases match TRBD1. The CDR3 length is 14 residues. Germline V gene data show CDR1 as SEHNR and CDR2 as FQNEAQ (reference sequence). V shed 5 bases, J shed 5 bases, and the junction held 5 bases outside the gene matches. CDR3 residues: CASSKQGAQDTQYF. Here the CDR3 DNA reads TGTGCCAGCAGCAAACAGGGGGCGCAAGATACGCAGTATTTT.

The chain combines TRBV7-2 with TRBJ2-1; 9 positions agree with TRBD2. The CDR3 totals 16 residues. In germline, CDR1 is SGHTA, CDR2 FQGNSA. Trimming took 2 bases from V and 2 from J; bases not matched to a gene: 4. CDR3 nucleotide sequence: TGTGCCAGCAGCTTACGAGGCGGGGGGGCCTACAATGAGCAGTTCTTC. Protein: CASSLRGGGAYNEQFF.

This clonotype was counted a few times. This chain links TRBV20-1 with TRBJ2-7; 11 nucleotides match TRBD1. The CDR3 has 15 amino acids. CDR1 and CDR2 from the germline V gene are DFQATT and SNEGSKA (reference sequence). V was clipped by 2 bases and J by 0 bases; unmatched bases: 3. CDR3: CSARRGQGVSYEQYF. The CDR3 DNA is TGCAGTGCTAGACGGGGACAGGGGGTCTCCTACGAGCAGTACTTC.

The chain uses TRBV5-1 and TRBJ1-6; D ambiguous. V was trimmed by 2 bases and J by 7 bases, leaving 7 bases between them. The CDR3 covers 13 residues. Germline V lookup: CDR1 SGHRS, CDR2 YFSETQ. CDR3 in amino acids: CASSFDVNSPLHF. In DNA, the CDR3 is TGCGCCAGCAGCTTTGACGTAAATTCACCCCTCCACTTT. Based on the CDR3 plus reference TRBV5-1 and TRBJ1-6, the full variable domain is KAGVTQTPRYLIKTRGQQVTLSCSPISGHRSVSWYQQTPGQGLQFLFEYFSETQRNKGNFPGRFSGRQFSNSRSEMNVSTLELGDSALYLCASSFDVNSPLHFGNGTRLTVT.

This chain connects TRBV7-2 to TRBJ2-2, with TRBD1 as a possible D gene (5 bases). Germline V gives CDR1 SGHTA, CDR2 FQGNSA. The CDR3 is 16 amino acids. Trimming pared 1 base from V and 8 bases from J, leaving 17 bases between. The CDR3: CASSLVKGLIGGELFF. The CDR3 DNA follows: TGTGCCAGCAGCTTAGTGAAGGGGTTGATCGGAGGGGAGCTGTTTTTT.

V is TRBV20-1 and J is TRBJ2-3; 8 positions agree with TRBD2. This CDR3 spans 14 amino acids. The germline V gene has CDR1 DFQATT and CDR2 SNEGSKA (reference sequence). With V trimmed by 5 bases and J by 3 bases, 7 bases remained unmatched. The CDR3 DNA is TGCAGTGCTCCGAGCGGGGGAGCTACAGATACGCAGTATTTT. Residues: CSAPSGGATDTQYF.

The CDR3 spells CAISDYDSNTDTQYF. CDR3 in DNA: TGTGCCATCAGTGACTACGACAGCAACACAGATACGCAGTATTTT. The chain links TRBV10-3 to TRBJ2-3, with D possibly TRBD1 on 5 matching bases. V was pared by 3 bases and J by 2 bases, with 12 bases between. Germline V gene sequence: CDR1 ENHRY, CDR2 SYGVKD. The CDR3 contains 15 residues.

The CDR3 is CASSYDGQAETQYF. CDR3 DNA: TGTGCCAGCAGTTACGATGGGCAGGCAGAGACCCAGTACTTC. This chain joins TRBV6-5 and TRBJ2-5; no clear D gene. The CDR3 consists of 14 residues. Germline CDR1 MNHEY, CDR2 SVGAGI. Trimming stripped 2 bases from V and 4 bases from J, with 11 bases between.

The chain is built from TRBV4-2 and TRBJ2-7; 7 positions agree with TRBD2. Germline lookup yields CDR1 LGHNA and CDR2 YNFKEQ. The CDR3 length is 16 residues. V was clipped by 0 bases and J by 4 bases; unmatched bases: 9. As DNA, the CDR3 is TGTGCCAGCAGCCAAGATCTCGCGGGAGAGTATTACGAGCAGTACTTC. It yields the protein CASSQDLAGEYYEQYF.

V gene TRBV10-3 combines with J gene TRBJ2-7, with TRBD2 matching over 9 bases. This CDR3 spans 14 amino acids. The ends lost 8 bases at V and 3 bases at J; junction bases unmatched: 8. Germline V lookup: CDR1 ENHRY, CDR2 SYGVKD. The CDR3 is CAIGNTTSGYEQYF. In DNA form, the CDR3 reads TGTGCCATCGGGAACACGACTAGCGGCTACGAGCAGTACTTC.

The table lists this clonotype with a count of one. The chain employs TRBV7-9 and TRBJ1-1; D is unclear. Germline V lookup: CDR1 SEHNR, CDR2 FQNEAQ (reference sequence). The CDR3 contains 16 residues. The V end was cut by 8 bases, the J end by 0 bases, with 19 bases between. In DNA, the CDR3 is TGTGCCAGCTCCTTGGGGTTGTCGCGCATGAACACTGAAGCTTTCTTT. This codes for CASSLGLSRMNTEAFF.

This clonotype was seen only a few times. Written as DNA, the CDR3 is TGTGCCAGCAGTTATACGACCCAGAACTATGGCTACACCTTC. It is translated as CASSYTTQNYGYTF. The chain links TRBV6-2 or TRBV6-3 to TRBJ1-2; D is unclear. Germline CDR1 and CDR2: MNHEY and SVGEGT. V dropped 3 bases and J dropped 2 bases, with 10 bases sitting between them. CDR3 size: 14 residues.

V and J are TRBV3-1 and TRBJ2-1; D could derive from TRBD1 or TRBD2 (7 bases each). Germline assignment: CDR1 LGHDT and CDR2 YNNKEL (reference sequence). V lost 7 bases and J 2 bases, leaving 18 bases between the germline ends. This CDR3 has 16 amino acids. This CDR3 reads CASTSNPGGAYNEQFF. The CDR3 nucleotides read TGTGCCAGCACCTCCAACCCAGGGGGGGCCTACAATGAGCAGTTCTTC.

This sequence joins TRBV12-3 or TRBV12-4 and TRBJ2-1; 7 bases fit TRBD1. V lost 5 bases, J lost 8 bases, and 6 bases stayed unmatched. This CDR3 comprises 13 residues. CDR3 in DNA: TGTGCCAGCAGTGTTGACAGGGTCCATGAGCAGTTCTTC. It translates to CASSVDRVHEQFF.

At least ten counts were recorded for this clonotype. Here the CDR3 DNA reads TGTGCCAGCAGCTTAGGGTCTGGGCCCTACGAGCAGTACTTC. Amino acid sequence: CASSLGSGPYEQYF. V and J are TRBV7-6 and TRBJ2-7; D not certain. CDR1 and CDR2 (germline): SGHVS, FNYEAQ. The CDR3 spans 14 residues. Trimming cost V 1 base and J 2 bases, with 9 bases left between them.